This T cell receptor (beta chain) derives from a study of T cells in Graves' hyperthyroidism and ophthalmopathy. Study-level results: Researchers found most expanded thyroid clonotypes above 0.001 in blood as well. Stable hyperthyroidism and ophthalmopathy were separated using 13 V-J signatures.

RNA transcripts provided the source from which TCR beta CDR3 regions were amplified. First-round RT-PCR targeting the TCR CDR3 was performed with the HTBI primer set. Each CDR3 protein is one row after TCRdb ran MiXCR on the multiplex PCR reads. The repertoire holds around 300,000 distinct CDR3 sequences, with roughly an eighth as singletons. This CDR3 comprises 14 residues. CDR1 and CDR2 (germline): SGHRS, YFSETQ. As to this clonotype: Its specificity is not known. A read error is possible here, since a much larger clone lies one base away.

Stability of Graves' hyperthyroidism was defined as absent ophthalmopathy progression within 18 months. Diagnoses used clinical symptoms, serum thyroxine and TRAb, thyroid ultrasound and orbital computed tomography. The clonotype originates from a middle-aged woman with Graves' hyperthyroidism. The chain combines TRBV5-1 with TRBJ2-3, with D perhaps being TRBD1 or TRBD2 (5 bases each). The sequencing sample was made of blood. The CDR3 is CASSRDHSTDTRYF. CDR3 nucleotide sequence: TGCGCCAGCAGCCGGGACCATTCCACAGATACGCGGTATTTT.